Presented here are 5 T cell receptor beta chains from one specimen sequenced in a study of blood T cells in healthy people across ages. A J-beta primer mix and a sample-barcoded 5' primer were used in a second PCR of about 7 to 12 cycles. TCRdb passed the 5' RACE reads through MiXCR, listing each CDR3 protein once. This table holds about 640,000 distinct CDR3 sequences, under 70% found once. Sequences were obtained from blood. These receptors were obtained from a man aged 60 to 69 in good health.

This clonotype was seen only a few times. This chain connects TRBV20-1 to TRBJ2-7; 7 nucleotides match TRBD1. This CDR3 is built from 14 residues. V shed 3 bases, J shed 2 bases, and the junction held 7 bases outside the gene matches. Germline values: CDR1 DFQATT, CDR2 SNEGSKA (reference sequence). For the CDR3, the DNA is TGCAGTGCTAGGGCAGGGGGTAGGACCTACGAGCAGTACTTC. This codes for CSARAGGRTYEQYF.

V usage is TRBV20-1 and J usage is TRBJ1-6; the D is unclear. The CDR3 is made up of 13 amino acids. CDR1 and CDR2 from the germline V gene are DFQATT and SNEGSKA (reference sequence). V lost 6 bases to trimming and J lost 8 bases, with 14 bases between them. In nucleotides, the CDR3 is TGCAGTGCACGGGTCTCCGGGTATTCACCCCTCCACTTT. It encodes CSARVSGYSPLHF.

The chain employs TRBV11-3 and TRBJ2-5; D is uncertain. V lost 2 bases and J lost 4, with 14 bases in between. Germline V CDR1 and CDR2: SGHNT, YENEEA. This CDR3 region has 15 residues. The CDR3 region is CASSLSGRKGETQYF. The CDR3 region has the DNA TGTGCCAGCAGCTTATCGGGCAGGAAGGGAGAGACCCAGTACTTC.

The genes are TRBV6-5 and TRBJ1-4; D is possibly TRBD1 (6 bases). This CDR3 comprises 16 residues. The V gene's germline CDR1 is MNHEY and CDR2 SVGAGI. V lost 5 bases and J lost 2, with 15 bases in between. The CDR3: CASSSTGGPTNEKLFF. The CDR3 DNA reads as TGTGCCAGCAGTAGTACCGGGGGCCCCACTAATGAAAAACTGTTTTTT.

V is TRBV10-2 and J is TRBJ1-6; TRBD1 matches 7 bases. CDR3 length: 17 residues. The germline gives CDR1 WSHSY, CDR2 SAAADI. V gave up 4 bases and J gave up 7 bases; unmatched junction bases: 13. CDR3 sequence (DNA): TGCGCCAGCAGTGGACGGAGACCGGGACAGCCAAATTCACCCCTCCACTTT. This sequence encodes CASSGRRPGQPNSPLHF.